This T cell receptor beta chain was recorded in a study of shared clonotypes between healthy human individuals. For the study at large: Each donor's CD8 memory used one plate, CD8 naive two, each CD4 subset three.

Comment on this clone: Its antigen is undetermined.

Methods used by the authors: With immunoSEQ giving junction-only sequences and no quality scores, filtering differed. Generated by immunoSEQ multiplex PCR, the TCRdb table keeps only in-frame clones and is missing some. From that table come the V and J calls and clone size; the DNA was used to work out D and trimming. Here the sample spans about 1 million clones, about 74% being singletons. Broader study findings: Generation probabilities were higher for clonotypes shared across all four sorted-subset donors than for unshared ones.

Germline-derived CDR1 and CDR2 are SEHNR and FQNEAQ (reference sequence). Trimming left V 6 bases short and J 0 bases short, with 17 bases between. The CDR3 sequence is 16 residues long. V is TRBV7-9 and J is TRBJ1-1; D is undetermined. Sequencing was done on a sample of memory CD4+ T cells sorted from blood. Subset defined: CD45RA-negative fraction. The clonotype was recovered from a man aged 18-30 years in good health. The CDR3 DNA reads TGTGCCAGCAGGTCCCAAGGGTCTCGCATGAACACTGAAGCTTTCTTT. Translation gives CASRSQGSRMNTEAFF.